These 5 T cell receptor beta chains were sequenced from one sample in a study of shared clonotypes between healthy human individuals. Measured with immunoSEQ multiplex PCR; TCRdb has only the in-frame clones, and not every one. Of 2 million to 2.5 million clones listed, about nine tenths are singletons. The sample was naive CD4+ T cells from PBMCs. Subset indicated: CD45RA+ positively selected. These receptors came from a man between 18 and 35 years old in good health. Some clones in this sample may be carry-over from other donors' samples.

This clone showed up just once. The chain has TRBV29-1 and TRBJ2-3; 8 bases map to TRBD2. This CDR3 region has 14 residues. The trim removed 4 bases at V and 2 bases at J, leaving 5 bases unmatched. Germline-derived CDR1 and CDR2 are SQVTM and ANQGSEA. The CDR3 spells CSVGLALLTDTQYF. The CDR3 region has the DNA TGCAGCGTTGGACTAGCGCTACTCACAGATACGCAGTATTTT.

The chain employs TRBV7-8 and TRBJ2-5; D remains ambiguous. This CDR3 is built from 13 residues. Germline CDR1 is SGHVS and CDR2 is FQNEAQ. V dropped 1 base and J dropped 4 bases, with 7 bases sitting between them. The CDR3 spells CASSLGSGETQYF. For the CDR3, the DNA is TGTGCCAGCAGCTTAGGCAGTGGAGAGACCCAGTACTTC.

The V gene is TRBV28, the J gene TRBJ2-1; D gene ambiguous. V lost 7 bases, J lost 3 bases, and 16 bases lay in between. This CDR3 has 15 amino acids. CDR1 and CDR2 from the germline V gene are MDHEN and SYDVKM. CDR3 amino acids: CASISSRFSYNEQFF. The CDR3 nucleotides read TGTGCCAGCATATCGAGTAGGTTTAGCTACAATGAGCAGTTCTTC.

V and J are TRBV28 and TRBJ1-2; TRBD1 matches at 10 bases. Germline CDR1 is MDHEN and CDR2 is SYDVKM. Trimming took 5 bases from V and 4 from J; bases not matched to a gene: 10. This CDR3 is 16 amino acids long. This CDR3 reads CASSPPGQGTSYGYTF. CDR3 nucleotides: TGTGCCAGCAGTCCTCCGGGACAGGGGACAAGCTATGGCTACACCTTC.

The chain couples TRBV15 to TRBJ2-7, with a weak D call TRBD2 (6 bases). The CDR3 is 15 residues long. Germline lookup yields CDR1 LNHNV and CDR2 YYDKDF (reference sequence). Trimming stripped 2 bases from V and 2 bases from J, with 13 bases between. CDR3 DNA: TGTGCCACCAGCAGATCCGGGACTGTGGCCTACGAGCAGTACTTC. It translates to CATSRSGTVAYEQYF.